One and the same sample provided the 3 T cell receptor beta chains below, sequenced in a study of blood T cell repertoires in COVID-19. TCRdb's table, derived via immunoSEQ multiplex PCR, lists solely in-frame clones and lacks some. The sample contains about 220,000 clones, around four fifths of which appear only once. Sequences were obtained from peripheral blood. These receptors were collected from a woman in her forties or fifties with acute or convalescent COVID-19.

This clone was seen a handful of times. V gene TRBV6-1 combines with J gene TRBJ1-2; D remains ambiguous. Trimming shortened V by 1 base and J by 5 bases, and 8 bases separated the two germline ends. The CDR3 is 13 amino acids. Germline V gene data show CDR1 as MNHNS and CDR2 as SASEGT. Here the CDR3 DNA reads TGTGCCAGCAGTGAAGGCGAGTCATATGGCTACACCTTC. It yields the protein CASSEGESYGYTF.

The genes are TRBV6-5 and TRBJ2-5; weak D call: TRBD1 (6 bases). V was cut by 0 bases and J by 4 bases, with 12 bases left in between. The V gene's germline CDR1 is MNHEY and CDR2 SVGAGI. The CDR3 is 15 amino acids. The CDR3 loop is CASSYSNRGSETQYF. Here the CDR3 DNA reads TGTGCCAGCAGTTACTCGAATAGGGGGTCAGAGACCCAGTACTTC.

This clone was counted a few times. V is TRBV24-1 and J is TRBJ2-7; maybe TRBD2 (5 bases). V lost 4 bases, J lost 3 bases, and 9 bases lay in between. This CDR3 spans 13 amino acids. Germline values: CDR1 KGHDR, CDR2 SFDVKD. CDR3 in amino acids: CATSESDFYEQYF. The CDR3 DNA sequence: TGTGCCACCAGTGAATCGGACTTCTACGAGCAGTACTTC.